These 23 T cell receptor beta chains were all obtained from the same sample, sequenced in a study of blood T cell repertoires in COVID-19. Some clones are missing from TCRdb's copy, which holds only in-frame ones; the method was immunoSEQ multiplex PCR. The repertoire holds a few hundred thousand clones, around 91% seen once, with under 15% in the top ten. Specimen: peripheral blood. The receptors come from a woman aged 60 to 75 with acute or convalescent COVID-19.

The J gene is TRBJ2-5, the V gene TRBV4-1; D call uncertain. CDR1 and CDR2 (germline): MGHRA, YSYEKL. V was trimmed by 1 base and J by 1 base, leaving 4 bases between them. This CDR3 region has 13 residues. CDR3 region: CASSQGVQETQYF. CDR3 coding DNA: TGCGCCAGCAGCCAAGGAGTCCAAGAGACCCAGTACTTC.

The gene calls are TRBV12-5 and TRBJ2-5, with D tentatively TRBD2 (6 bases). CDR3 length: 12 residues. Trimming removed 4 bases from V and 9 bases from J, with 12 bases in between. CDR1 LGHNT and CDR2 FRNRAP come from the germline V gene. CDR3 bases: TGTGCTAGTGGTTCGAACTGGGGGGCCCAGTACTTC. Protein sequence: CASGSNWGAQYF.

This chain joins TRBV29-1 and TRBJ1-5; TRBD1 is a possible D gene (6 bases). CDR3 length equals 12 residues. The V gene lost 6 bases and the J gene lost 3 bases, with 9 bases spanning the gap. The germline CDR1 and CDR2 sequences are SQVTM and ANQGSEA. The chain's CDR3 is CSVRDTNQPQHF. The DNA of the CDR3 is TGCAGCGTACGGGACACCAATCAGCCCCAGCATTTT. The entire variable domain, with the rest obtained from reference TRBV29-1 and TRBJ1-5, is as follows: SAVISQKPSRDICQRGTSLTIQCQVDSQVTMMFWYRQQPGQSLTLIATANQGSEATYESGFVIDKFPISRPNLTFSTLTVSNMSPEDSSIYLCSVRDTNQPQHFGDGTRLSIL.

Points on this clone: In the same sample, other DNA sequences code for this CDR3. The V and J genes are TRBV6-5 and TRBJ1-1; D is perhaps TRBD1 (5 bases). V was pared by 5 bases and J by 1 base, with 8 bases between. CDR3 length equals 13 residues. Germline V gene data show CDR1 as MNHEY and CDR2 as SVGAGI. CDR3: CASSPTGNTEAFF. As DNA, the CDR3 is TGTGCCAGCAGTCCAACAGGGAACACTGAAGCTTTCTTT.

This chain uses TRBV7-2 with TRBJ1-2; TRBD1 aligns across 7 bases. CDR3 length equals 15 residues. Losses at the gene ends were 3 bases for V and 0 bases for J; bases not matched to a gene: 4. CDR1 and CDR2 from the germline V gene are SGHTA and FQGNSA. The CDR3 region is CASSFEGAANYGYTF. For the CDR3, the DNA is TGTGCCAGCAGCTTTGAGGGGGCGGCTAACTATGGCTACACCTTC.

The chain recombines TRBV6-6 with TRBJ2-1, with 9 bases fitting TRBD1. Germline V gene sequence: CDR1 MNHNY, CDR2 SVGAGI (reference sequence). CDR3 length: 14 amino acids. V lost 7 bases to trimming and J lost 9 bases; unmatched junction nucleotides: 10. CDR3 sequence (DNA): TGTGCCAGCACCCGGGACAGGGTACAGGTTGAGCAGTTCTTC. Amino acids: CASTRDRVQVEQFF.

This rearrangement joins TRBV2 to TRBJ1-1, with 9 bases that match TRBD1. The CDR3 is made up of 13 amino acids. Germline CDR1 SNHLY, CDR2 FYNNEI. J was trimmed by 4 bases and V by 8 bases; bases with no gene match: 5. The CDR3 DNA is TGTGCCAGCGGGGACAGGGCTAGCACTGAAGCTTTCTTT. It yields the protein CASGDRASTEAFF.

The rearrangement uses TRBV18 and TRBJ1-1; TRBD1 aligns across 9 bases. V was clipped by 2 bases and J by 5 bases; unmatched bases: 3. Germline V CDR1 and CDR2: KGHSH, LQKENI. CDR3 size: 14 residues. The CDR3 sequence: CASSPWTGETEAFF. The CDR3 DNA reads as TGTGCCAGCTCACCATGGACAGGGGAGACTGAAGCTTTCTTT.

The chain uses TRBV6-5 and TRBJ1-5, with TRBD1 matching 7 bases. The CDR3 is 14 residues long. V dropped 6 bases and J dropped 3; count of bases not matched to a gene: 5. Germline V CDR1 and CDR2: MNHEY, SVGAGI. This CDR3 is CASRTGLFNQPQHF. CDR3 bases: TGTGCCAGCAGGACAGGGTTGTTCAATCAGCCCCAGCATTTT.

This clone was seen a single time. This sequence joins TRBV28 and TRBJ1-3, with 8 bases aligning to TRBD1. V was clipped by 7 bases and J by 6 bases; unmatched bases: 8. The CDR3 is 14 amino acids. Germline lookup yields CDR1 MDHEN and CDR2 SYDVKM. The CDR3 nucleotides read TGTGCCAGCAACCCGGACAGGGAGGAAAACACCATATATTTT. Its protein product is CASNPDREENTIYF.

This chain uses TRBV18 with TRBJ2-7, with D perhaps TRBD2 (6 bases). This CDR3 spans 18 amino acids. Trimming cost V 0 bases and J 3 bases, with 21 bases left between them. In germline, CDR1 is KGHSH, CDR2 LQKENI. CDR3: CASSPPGRLILGVYEQYF. The DNA for the CDR3 is TGTGCCAGCTCACCACCGGGGAGGTTAATCTTGGGAGTCTACGAGCAGTACTTC.

CDR3 DNA sequence: TGTGCCAGCAGTATAAGCGGGATCTCCTACAATGAGCAGTTCTTC. It specifies CASSISGISYNEQFF. J is TRBJ2-1 and V is TRBV5-4, with 7 nucleotides matching TRBD2. The CDR3 consists of 15 residues. The germline V gene encodes CDR1 SGHNT and CDR2 YYREEE (reference sequence). V shed 5 bases, J shed 0 bases, and the junction held 5 bases outside the gene matches.

The CDR3 loop is CAGGQMNTGELFF. The CDR3 DNA reads TGTGCCGGGGGACAAATGAACACCGGGGAGCTGTTTTTT. The chain links TRBV30 to TRBJ2-2; weak D call: TRBD1 (6 bases). This CDR3 has 13 residues. Trimming shortened V by 8 bases and J by 1 base, and 11 bases separated the two germline ends. CDR1 GTSNPN and CDR2 SVGIG come from the germline V gene (reference sequence).

This clone showed up just once. This rearrangement joins TRBV28 to TRBJ1-5; 7 bases fit TRBD1. Germline V gene lookup returns CDR1 MDHEN and CDR2 SYDVKM. After removal of 6 bases from V and 4 bases from J, the junction contained 6 bases not matched to a gene. The CDR3 has 14 amino acids. The CDR3 region is CASRTGQLNQPQHF. The CDR3, as DNA: TGTGCCAGCAGGACGGGACAGCTTAATCAGCCCCAGCATTTT.

This rearrangement joins TRBV12-3 or TRBV12-4 to TRBJ2-1; D perhaps matches TRBD1 (7 bases). The germline V and J ends were trimmed by 6 bases and 8 bases, with 11 bases remaining between them. CDR3 length: 12 residues. CDR3 coding DNA: TGTGCCAGCAGCCAGGGGGGCTATGAGCAGTTCTTC. Protein: CASSQGGYEQFF.

The chain uses TRBV3-1 (or the pseudogene TRBV3-2) and TRBJ1-2; weak D call: TRBD1 (6 bases). Deletions cut 2 bases from V and 5 bases from J, with 9 bases between. The CDR3 is 13 amino acids. The germline CDR1 and CDR2 sequences are LGHDT and YNNKEL (reference sequence). DNA for the CDR3: TGTGCCAGCAGCCAAATACAGGGATATGGCTACACCTTC. Amino acids: CASSQIQGYGYTF.

The gene calls are TRBV10-3 and TRBJ2-1; perhaps TRBD1 as D (5 bases). V lost 3 bases, J lost 9 bases, and 12 bases lay in between. Germline V gene sequence: CDR1 ENHRY, CDR2 SYGVKD. The CDR3 is made up of 13 amino acids. The CDR3 region has the DNA TGTGCCATCAGTGAAGGGGTAGTCACTGAGCAGTTCTTC. Its translation is CAISEGVVTEQFF.

The chain links TRBV28 to TRBJ1-1; D ambiguous. The CDR3 is made up of 13 amino acids. The germline V gene encodes CDR1 MDHEN and CDR2 SYDVKM. The V end lost 7 bases, the J end lost 0 bases, and 9 bases lay between the germline ends. This chain's CDR3 is CASKRGLNTEAFF. In DNA form, the CDR3 reads TGTGCCAGCAAACGAGGGCTGAACACTGAAGCTTTCTTT.

The V call is TRBV5-1, the J call TRBJ1-3; tentatively, D is TRBD1 (5 bases). The CDR3 sequence is 15 residues long. Germline V gives CDR1 SGHRS, CDR2 YFSETQ. Trimming took off 5 bases at V and 0 bases at J, with 12 bases between the two ends. The CDR3 here is CASSYDRNSGNTIYF. In DNA, the CDR3 is TGCGCCAGCAGTTATGACAGAAACTCTGGAAACACCATATATTTT.

The table lists this clone with a count of one. V gene TRBV3-1 (or the pseudogene TRBV3-2) combines with J gene TRBJ1-4; TRBD1 might be the D (5 bases). The CDR3 totals 15 residues. Germline CDR1 is LGHDT and CDR2 is YNNKEL (reference sequence). The V gene lost 3 bases and the J gene lost 3 bases, with 11 bases spanning the gap. The CDR3 is CASSHGGIANEKLFF. CDR3 coding DNA: TGTGCCAGCAGCCATGGGGGGATTGCTAATGAAAAACTGTTTTTT.

This clone was detected a few times. CDR3 loop: CASRQQGPYEQYF. The CDR3, as DNA: TGTGCCAGCAGGCAACAGGGTCCGTACGAGCAGTACTTC. V gene TRBV11-2 combines with J gene TRBJ2-7; a weak D match, TRBD1 (6 bases). Germline CDR1 SGHAT, CDR2 FQNNGV. V was pared by 6 bases and J by 4 bases, with 13 bases between. The CDR3 is 13 residues long.

The rearrangement links TRBV5-5 to TRBJ2-1; 12 nucleotides agree with TRBD2. The CDR3 is 16 amino acids. Germline values: CDR1 SGHKS, CDR2 YYEKEE (reference sequence). Trimming removed 0 bases from V and 9 bases from J; junction bases left unmatched: 7. As DNA, the CDR3 is TGTGCCAGCAGCTTGGTGCTAGCGGGAGGGCCCGGTGAGCAGTTCTTC. It encodes CASSLVLAGGPGEQFF. Complete variable domain (other parts from reference TRBV5-5 and TRBJ2-1): DAGVTQSPTHLIKTRGQQVTLRCSPISGHKSVSWYQQVLGQGPQFIFQYYEKEERGRGNFPDRFSARQFPNYSSELNVNALLLGDSALYLCASSLVLAGGPGEQFFGPGTRLTVL.

V usage is TRBV7-2 and J usage is TRBJ1-1; 7 bases are a match to TRBD1. The CDR3 contains 14 residues. Germline CDR1 SGHTA, CDR2 FQGNSA. V lost 3 bases and J lost 10; bases outside the gene matches: 11. CDR3 sequence: CASSLSSQGVGAFF. CDR3 bases: TGTGCCAGCAGCTTGTCGAGTCAGGGGGTAGGAGCTTTCTTT.